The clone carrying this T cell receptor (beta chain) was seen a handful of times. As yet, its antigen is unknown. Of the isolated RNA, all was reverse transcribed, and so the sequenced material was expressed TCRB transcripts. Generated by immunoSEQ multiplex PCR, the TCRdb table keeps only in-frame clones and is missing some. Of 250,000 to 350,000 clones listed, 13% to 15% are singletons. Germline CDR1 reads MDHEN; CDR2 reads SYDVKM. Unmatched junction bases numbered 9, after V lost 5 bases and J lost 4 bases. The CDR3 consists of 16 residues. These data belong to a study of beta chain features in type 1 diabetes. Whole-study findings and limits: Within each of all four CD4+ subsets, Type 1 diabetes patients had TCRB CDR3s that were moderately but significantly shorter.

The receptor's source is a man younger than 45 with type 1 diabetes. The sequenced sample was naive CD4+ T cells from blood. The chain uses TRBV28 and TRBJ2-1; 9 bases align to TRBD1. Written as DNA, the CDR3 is TGTGCCAGCAGTCTTACGGGACAGGGCTTTTACAATGAGCAGTTCTTC. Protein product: CASSLTGQGFYNEQFF.